This T cell receptor (beta chain) was sequenced for a study of blood T cells in healthy people across ages. J lost 10 bases, V lost 5 bases, and 16 bases had no gene match. Germline values: CDR1 SEHNR, CDR2 FQNEAQ (reference sequence). CDR3 length: 17 residues. Through a sample-barcoded 5' primer and a J-beta primer mix, a second PCR was run for roughly 6 to 12 cycles. TCRdb used MiXCR to reprocess the 5' RACE reads, holding one entry per CDR3 protein. The sample consists of about 400,000 distinct CDR3 sequences, over 45% of them appearing once. This sequence originates from a man in his fifties or sixties in good health. The specimen was blood. This chain uses TRBV7-9 with TRBJ2-3, with 12 positions matching TRBD2. CDR3: CASSQPPSGRAARPQYF. The CDR3 nucleotides read TGTGCCAGCAGCCAGCCGCCTAGCGGGAGGGCTGCTAGGCCGCAGTATTTT.